Presented here are 10 T cell receptor beta chains from one specimen sequenced in a study of blood T cell repertoires in COVID-19 (TCRdb year 2020). The method was the immunoSEQ multiplex PCR assay. This immuneACCESS table, as held by TCRdb, lists in-frame sequences with V and J called but not all clones. Of the missing ones, under half trace to an unresolved V gene in checked studies; the others have no known cause. This sample is represented by approximately 110,000 clones; over 65% of them were singletons. The ten largest make up more than 0.65% of the sample. Sequencing input: peripheral blood. These receptor sequences come from a human donor with acute or convalescent COVID-19. The donor label of this sample is uncertain.

This chain uses TRBV5-6 with TRBJ1-2; D is ambiguous. V lost 2 bases and J 4 bases, leaving 15 bases between the germline ends. Germline CDR1 reads SGHDT; CDR2 reads YYEEEE. The CDR3 runs 15 residues. The CDR3 DNA follows: TGTGCCAGCAGCTTAATGGGCTTATTGGCCTATGGCTACACCTTC. This encodes CASSLMGLLAYGYTF.

The count of this clone is one. This sequence joins TRBV5-1 and TRBJ2-1; weak D call: TRBD1 (6 bases). The CDR3 extends over 14 amino acids. The V and J ends lost 3 bases and 7 bases respectively, with 14 bases between them. Per germline, CDR1 SGHRS and CDR2 YFSETQ. Here the CDR3 DNA reads TGCGCCAGCAGCTCAACGGGACAATGGAATGAGCAGTTCTTC. Amino acid sequence: CASSSTGQWNEQFF.

This chain connects TRBV7-2 to TRBJ2-2, with a tentative D call TRBD1 (6 bases). The ends were cut back, 5 bases at V and 4 bases at J, with 11 bases in the middle. CDR3 length: 14 amino acids. CDR1 and CDR2 from the germline V gene are SGHTA and FQGNSA. CDR3 in DNA: TGTGCCAGCAGCCCAACAGGGATCACCGGGGAGCTGTTTTTT. It specifies CASSPTGITGELFF.

The CDR3 here is CASSKLGQEDSPLHF. DNA of the CDR3: TGTGCCAGCAGCAAACTGGGTCAGGAGGATTCACCCCTCCACTTT. The gene calls are TRBV6-6 and TRBJ1-6; D not certain. Germline V gives CDR1 MNHNY, CDR2 SVGAGI (reference sequence). The CDR3 has 15 residues. The V end lost 6 bases, the J end lost 8 bases, and 17 bases lay between the germline ends.

Regarding this clone: The same CDR3 also results from other DNA sequences found in this sample. CDR3: CASGLGQGETQYF. The DNA of the CDR3 is TGTGCTAGTGGTTTGGGACAGGGGGAGACCCAGTACTTC. The chain recombines TRBV12-5 with TRBJ2-5; 8 bases map to TRBD1. CDR1 LGHNT and CDR2 FRNRAP come from the germline V gene. This CDR3 spans 13 amino acids. With V trimmed by 1 base and J by 5 bases, 0 bases remained unmatched.

This clone appeared a few times. The V call is TRBV4-1, the J call TRBJ2-2; D possibly corresponds to TRBD2 (6 bases). The CDR3 is made up of 16 amino acids. V was shortened by 2 bases and J by 5 bases, with 15 bases between the two germline ends. Germline lookup yields CDR1 MGHRA and CDR2 YSYEKL. The CDR3 here is CASSQPGGKVTGELFF. In DNA form, the CDR3 reads TGCGCCAGCAGCCAACCTGGGGGGAAGGTGACCGGGGAGCTGTTTTTT.

This clone was observed a single time. The rearrangement links TRBV7-2 to TRBJ1-3, with D hard to call. CDR1 SGHTA and CDR2 FQGNSA come from the germline V gene. Trimming stripped 6 bases from V and 4 bases from J, with 10 bases between. This CDR3 is built from 13 residues. CDR3 coding DNA: TGTGCCAGCAGACCTCCCGCGGGAAACACCATATATTTT. It encodes CASRPPAGNTIYF.

This clone appeared a few times. The chain has TRBV5-1 and TRBJ2-5, with 8 bases lining up with TRBD2. The CDR3 totals 14 residues. Germline V gene data show CDR1 as SGHRS and CDR2 as YFSETQ. Unmatched junction bases numbered 7, after V lost 4 bases and J lost 5 bases. CDR3 region: CASSPSGGRETQYF. Written as DNA, the CDR3 is TGCGCCAGCAGCCCCAGCGGGGGAAGGGAGACCCAGTACTTC.

V is TRBV7-8 and J is TRBJ2-5, with TRBD2 matching over 7 bases. The germline V gene encodes CDR1 SGHVS and CDR2 FQNEAQ. This CDR3 has 13 residues. The trim removed 5 bases at V and 9 bases at J, leaving 9 bases unmatched. The CDR3 loop reads CASSGGGTAAQYF. The CDR3 DNA reads TGTGCCAGCAGCGGGGGGGGGACCGCGGCCCAGTACTTC.

J is TRBJ1-5 and V is TRBV29-1; 10 nucleotides match TRBD1. The CDR3 runs 15 residues. The germline V gene encodes CDR1 SQVTM and CDR2 ANQGSEA. Trimming removed 6 bases from V and 2 bases from J; junction bases left unmatched: 7. CDR3 loop: CSVAVGQGGNQPQHF. Here the CDR3 DNA reads TGCAGCGTGGCAGTTGGACAGGGGGGCAATCAGCCCCAGCATTTT.